One and the same sample provided the 11 T cell receptor beta chains below, sequenced in a study of shared clonotypes between healthy human individuals. Sequencing was performed with immunoSEQ multiplex PCR; in TCRdb, only in-frame clones are kept and a portion is missing. Of more than 2 million clones in the sample, around 95% were seen once. The sequencing input was naive CD4+ T cells sorted from blood. Subset given: CD45RA+ positively selected. These receptor sequences come from a young man in good health.

The chain combines TRBV18 with TRBJ2-1, with 9 bases aligning to TRBD2. The germline V gene encodes CDR1 KGHSH and CDR2 LQKENI. V shed 0 bases and J 4 bases; nucleotides not matched to a gene: 7. The CDR3 totals 17 residues. The CDR3 reads CASSPPAGGPTYNEQFF. The CDR3 nucleotides read TGTGCCAGCTCACCACCGGCGGGAGGGCCGACTTACAATGAGCAGTTCTTC.

This chain connects TRBV5-1 to TRBJ2-5; tentatively, D is TRBD1 (6 bases). Trimming removed 5 bases at V and 2 bases at J, with 16 bases between. The germline V gene has CDR1 SGHRS and CDR2 YFSETQ. This CDR3 region has 15 residues. The CDR3 sequence is CASRGNPQGQETQYF. The CDR3 DNA sequence: TGCGCCAGCAGGGGTAACCCACAGGGACAAGAGACCCAGTACTTC.

This chain uses TRBV7-2 with TRBJ2-5, with 12 bases matching TRBD2. With V trimmed by 5 bases and J by 5 bases, 6 bases remained unmatched. CDR1 and CDR2 from the germline V gene are SGHTA and FQGNSA. The length of the CDR3 is 15 residues. CDR3 DNA sequence: TGTGCCAGCAGCGGGGGACTAGCGGGTCTGGAGACCCAGTACTTC. Translated: CASSGGLAGLETQYF.

J is TRBJ1-5 and V is TRBV27; D remains ambiguous. The CDR3 is 16 residues long. V lost 2 bases and J 0 bases, leaving 11 bases between the germline ends. The germline V gene encodes CDR1 MNHEY and CDR2 SMNVEV (reference sequence). CDR3 loop: CASSLGGQFSNQPQHF. CDR3 in DNA: TGTGCCAGCAGTTTAGGAGGGCAGTTTAGCAATCAGCCCCAGCATTTT.

This rearrangement joins TRBV7-9 to TRBJ1-4, with 10 bases fitting TRBD1. This CDR3 has 15 residues. Germline CDR1 SEHNR, CDR2 FQNEAQ (reference sequence). Germline trimming cut 1 base from V and 8 bases from J; bases unmatched to any gene: 4. In DNA form, the CDR3 reads TGTGCCAGCAGCTTAGTTGGACAGGGGGAAGAAAAACTGTTTTTT. Protein product: CASSLVGQGEEKLFF.

The rearrangement joins TRBV7-9 to TRBJ2-3; 8 nucleotides line up with TRBD2. Germline CDR1 reads SEHNR; CDR2 reads FQNEAQ (reference sequence). The V and J ends lost 1 base and 5 bases, in that order; junction bases with no gene match: 5. The CDR3 contains 15 residues. The CDR3 reads CASSLEAGARDTQYF. The CDR3 DNA reads TGTGCCAGCAGCTTAGAAGCGGGGGCCCGAGATACGCAGTATTTT.

The V gene is TRBV6-1, the J gene TRBJ2-7; 9 bases line up with TRBD2. The CDR3 sequence is 13 residues long. V shed 9 bases and J 2 bases; nucleotides not matched to a gene: 5. CDR1 is MNHNS, CDR2 SASEGT, per germline. CDR3 protein: CASASGGPYEQYF. The CDR3, as DNA: TGTGCCAGTGCGAGCGGGGGGCCCTACGAGCAGTACTTC.

The sample holds one count of this clone. The rearrangement joins TRBV30 to TRBJ1-5, with D unclear. Trimming took off 0 bases at V and 4 bases at J, with 7 bases between the two ends. Germline loops: CDR1 GTSNPN, CDR2 SVGIG (reference sequence). The CDR3 spans 13 residues. The CDR3: CAWSVRENQPQHF. DNA of the CDR3: TGTGCCTGGAGTGTACGCGAGAATCAGCCCCAGCATTTT.

The chain employs TRBV27 and TRBJ2-7; TRBD1 aligns across 7 bases. Per the germline V gene, CDR1 is MNHEY and CDR2 is SMNVEV (reference sequence). The V gene end was trimmed by 3 bases and the J gene end by 0 bases; junction bases not matched to a gene: 5. The CDR3 length is 15 residues. The CDR3 region has the DNA TGTGCCAGCAGTTTCTCGGACAGGTCCTCCTACGAGCAGTACTTC. This sequence encodes CASSFSDRSSYEQYF.

This clone occurred once. The chain links TRBV15 to TRBJ2-3, with TRBD2 identical over 16 bases. Germline V gene data show CDR1 as LNHNV and CDR2 as YYDKDF (reference sequence). This CDR3 comprises 16 residues. V shed 3 bases, J shed 3 bases, and the junction held 0 bases outside the gene matches. Here the CDR3 reads CATSRGLAGGTDTQYF. CDR3 in DNA: TGTGCCACCAGCAGGGGACTAGCGGGAGGGACAGATACGCAGTATTTT.

The V and J genes are TRBV4-1 and TRBJ2-2; D might be TRBD1 or TRBD2, each matching 5 bases. The CDR3 spans 15 residues. Germline V gene lookup returns CDR1 MGHRA and CDR2 YSYEKL. V was cut by 4 bases and J by 1 base, with 10 bases left in between. The chain's CDR3 is CASSLGTVNTGELFF. CDR3 DNA sequence: TGCGCCAGCAGCCTTGGGACGGTGAACACCGGGGAGCTGTTTTTT.